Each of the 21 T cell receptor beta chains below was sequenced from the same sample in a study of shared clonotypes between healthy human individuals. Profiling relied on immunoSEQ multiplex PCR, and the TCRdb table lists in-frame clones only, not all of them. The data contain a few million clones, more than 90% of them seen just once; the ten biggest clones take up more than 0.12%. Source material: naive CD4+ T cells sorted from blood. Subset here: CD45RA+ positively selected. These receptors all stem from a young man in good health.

The CDR3 nucleotides are TGTGCCAGCAGCTTAGCGGGAGGGGTCGAGCAGTACTTC. Its protein is CASSLAGGVEQYF. The J gene is TRBJ2-7, the V gene TRBV7-9, with TRBD2 matching over 7 bases. V shed 0 bases and J 6 bases; nucleotides not matched to a gene: 2. CDR3 size: 13 residues. The germline V gene has CDR1 SEHNR and CDR2 FQNEAQ (reference sequence).

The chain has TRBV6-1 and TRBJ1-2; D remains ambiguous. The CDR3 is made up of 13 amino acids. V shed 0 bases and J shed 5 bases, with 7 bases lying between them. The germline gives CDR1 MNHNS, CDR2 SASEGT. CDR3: CASSEAVQYGYTF. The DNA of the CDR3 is TGTGCCAGCAGTGAAGCTGTGCAGTATGGCTACACCTTC.

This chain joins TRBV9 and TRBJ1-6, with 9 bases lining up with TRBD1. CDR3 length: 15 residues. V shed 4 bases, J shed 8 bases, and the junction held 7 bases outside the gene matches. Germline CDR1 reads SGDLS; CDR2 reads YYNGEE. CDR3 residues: CASSRRDRVDSPLHF. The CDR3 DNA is TGTGCCAGCAGCCGCCGGGACAGGGTAGATTCACCCCTCCACTTT.

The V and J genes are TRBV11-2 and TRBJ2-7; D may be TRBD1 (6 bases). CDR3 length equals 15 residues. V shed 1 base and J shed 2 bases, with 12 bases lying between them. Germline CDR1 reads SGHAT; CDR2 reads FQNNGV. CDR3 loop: CASSLVGGLTYEQYF. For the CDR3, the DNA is TGTGCCAGCAGCTTAGTTGGGGGCTTAACCTACGAGCAGTACTTC.

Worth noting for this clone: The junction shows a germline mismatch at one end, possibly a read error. The CDR3 here is CTWSQSGQGSDEQYF. DNA of the CDR3: TGTACCTGGAGCCAATCTGGACAGGGTTCGGACGAGCAGTACTTC. V usage is TRBV30 and J usage is TRBJ2-7, with TRBD1 matching 8 bases. This CDR3 region has 15 residues. Germline CDR1 reads GTSNPN; CDR2 reads SVGIG (reference sequence).

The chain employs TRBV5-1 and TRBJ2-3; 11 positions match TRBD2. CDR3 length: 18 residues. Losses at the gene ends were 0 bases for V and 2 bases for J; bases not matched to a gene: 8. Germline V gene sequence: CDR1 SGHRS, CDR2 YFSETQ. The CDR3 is CASSLVASGRYNTDTQYF. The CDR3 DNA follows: TGCGCCAGCAGCTTGGTGGCTAGCGGGAGGTATAACACAGATACGCAGTATTTT.

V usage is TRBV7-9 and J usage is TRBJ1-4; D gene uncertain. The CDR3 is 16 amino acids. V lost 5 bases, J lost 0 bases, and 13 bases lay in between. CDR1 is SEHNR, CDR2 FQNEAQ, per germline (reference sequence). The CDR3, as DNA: TGTGCCAGCAGCGCCAGCTCCTACCCAACTAATGAAAAACTGTTTTTT. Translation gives CASSASSYPTNEKLFF.

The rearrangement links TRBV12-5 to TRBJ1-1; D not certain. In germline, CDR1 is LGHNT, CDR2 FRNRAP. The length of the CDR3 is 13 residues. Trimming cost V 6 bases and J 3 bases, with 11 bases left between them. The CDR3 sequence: CASGQTGYTEAFF. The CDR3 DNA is TGTGCTAGTGGGCAAACCGGGTACACTGAAGCTTTCTTT.

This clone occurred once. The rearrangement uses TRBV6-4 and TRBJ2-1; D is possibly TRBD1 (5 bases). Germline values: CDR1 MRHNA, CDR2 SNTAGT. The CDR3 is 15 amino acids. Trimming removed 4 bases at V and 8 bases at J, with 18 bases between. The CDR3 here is CASSATPNQGHEQFF. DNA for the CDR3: TGTGCCAGCAGTGCGACTCCTAACCAGGGTCATGAGCAGTTCTTC.

CDR3 sequence reads: CSVTGLAEQFF. CDR3 sequence (DNA): TGCAGTGTAACGGGACTAGCGGAGCAGTTCTTC. This sequence joins TRBV20-1 and TRBJ2-1, with 10 nucleotides matching TRBD2. The ends lost 7 bases at V and 10 bases at J; junction bases unmatched: 4. The length of the CDR3 is 11 residues. The germline CDR1 and CDR2 sequences are DFQATT and SNEGSKA (reference sequence).

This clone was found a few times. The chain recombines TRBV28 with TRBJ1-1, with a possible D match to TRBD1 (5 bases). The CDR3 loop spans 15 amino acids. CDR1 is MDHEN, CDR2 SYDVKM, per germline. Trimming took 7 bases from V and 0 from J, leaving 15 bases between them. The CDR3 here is CASIPGSALNTEAFF. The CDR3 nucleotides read TGTGCCAGCATTCCAGGGAGCGCCTTGAACACTGAAGCTTTCTTT.

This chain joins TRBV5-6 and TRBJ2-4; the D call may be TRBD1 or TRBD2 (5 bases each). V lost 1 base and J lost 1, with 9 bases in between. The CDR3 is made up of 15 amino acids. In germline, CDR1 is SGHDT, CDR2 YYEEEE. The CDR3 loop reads CASSLLGEAKNIQYF. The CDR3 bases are TGTGCCAGCAGCTTGCTAGGGGAGGCCAAAAACATTCAGTACTTC.

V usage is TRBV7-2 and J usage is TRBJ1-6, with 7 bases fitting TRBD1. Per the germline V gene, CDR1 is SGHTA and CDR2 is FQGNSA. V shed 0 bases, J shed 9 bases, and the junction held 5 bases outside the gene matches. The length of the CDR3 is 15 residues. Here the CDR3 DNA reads TGTGCCAGCAGCTTAGCAGGGGGCAAGGGTTCACCCCTCCACTTT. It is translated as CASSLAGGKGSPLHF.

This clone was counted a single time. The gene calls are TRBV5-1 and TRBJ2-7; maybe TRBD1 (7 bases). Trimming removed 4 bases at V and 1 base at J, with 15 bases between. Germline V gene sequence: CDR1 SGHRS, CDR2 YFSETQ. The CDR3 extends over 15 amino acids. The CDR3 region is CASSPGGTASYEQYF. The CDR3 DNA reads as TGCGCCAGCAGCCCTGGCGGGACAGCATCCTACGAGCAGTACTTC. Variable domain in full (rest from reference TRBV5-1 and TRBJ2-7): KAGVTQTPRYLIKTRGQQVTLSCSPISGHRSVSWYQQTPGQGLQFLFEYFSETQRNKGNFPGRFSGRQFSNSRSEMNVSTLELGDSALYLCASSPGGTASYEQYFGPGTRLTVT.

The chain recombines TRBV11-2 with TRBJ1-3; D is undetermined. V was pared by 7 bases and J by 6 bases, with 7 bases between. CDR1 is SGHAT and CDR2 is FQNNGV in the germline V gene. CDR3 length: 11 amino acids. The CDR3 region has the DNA TGTGCCAGCACCCAATTAAACACCATATATTTT. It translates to CASTQLNTIYF.

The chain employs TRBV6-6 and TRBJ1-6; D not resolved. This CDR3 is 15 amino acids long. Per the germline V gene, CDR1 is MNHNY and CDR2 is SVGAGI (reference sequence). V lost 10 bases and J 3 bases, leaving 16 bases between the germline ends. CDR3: CATGRTYSYNSPLHF. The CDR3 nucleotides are TGTGCCACCGGGAGGACGTACAGCTATAATTCACCCCTCCACTTT.

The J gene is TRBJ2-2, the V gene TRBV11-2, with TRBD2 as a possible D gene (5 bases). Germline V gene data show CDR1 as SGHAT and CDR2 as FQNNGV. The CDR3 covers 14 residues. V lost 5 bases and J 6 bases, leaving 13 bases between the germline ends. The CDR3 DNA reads TGTGCCAGCAGCCCCGTGACCGGGGCCGGGGAGCTGTTTTTT. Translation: CASSPVTGAGELFF.

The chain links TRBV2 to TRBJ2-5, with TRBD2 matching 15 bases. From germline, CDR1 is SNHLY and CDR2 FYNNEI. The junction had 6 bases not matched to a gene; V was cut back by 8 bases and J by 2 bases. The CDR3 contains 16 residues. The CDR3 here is CASCFGLAGGQETQYF. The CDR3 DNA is TGTGCCAGCTGTTTTGGACTAGCGGGAGGGCAAGAGACCCAGTACTTC.

DNA for the CDR3: TGTGCCAGTTCAAAGCGGGATGAGCAGTTCTTC. Amino acids: CASSKRDEQFF. The chain joins TRBV2 to TRBJ2-1; a weak D match, TRBD2 (6 bases). The ends were cut back, 9 bases at V and 8 bases at J, with 11 bases in the middle. CDR1 is SNHLY and CDR2 is FYNNEI in the germline V gene. The CDR3 sequence is 11 residues long.

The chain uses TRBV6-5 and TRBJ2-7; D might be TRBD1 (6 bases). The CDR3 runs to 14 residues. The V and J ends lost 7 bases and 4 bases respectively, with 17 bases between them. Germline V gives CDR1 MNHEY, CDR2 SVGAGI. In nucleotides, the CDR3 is TGTGCCAGCAAAGTCTTACAGGGAGTTTACGAGCAGTACTTC. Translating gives CASKVLQGVYEQYF.

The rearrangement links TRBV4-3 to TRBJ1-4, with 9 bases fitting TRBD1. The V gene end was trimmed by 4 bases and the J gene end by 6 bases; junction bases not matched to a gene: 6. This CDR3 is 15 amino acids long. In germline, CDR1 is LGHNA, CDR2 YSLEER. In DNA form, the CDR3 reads TGCGCCAGCAGCCCCACCGGGACAGGGCATGAAAAACTGTTTTTT. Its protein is CASSPTGTGHEKLFF.